This T cell receptor beta chain originates from a study of shared T cell receptors in the human thymus. The data were produced by immunoSEQ multiplex PCR, yet TCRdb's version contains in-frame clones alone and is incomplete. The data show 720,000 or so clones, approximately 85% seen once. The CDR3 loop spans 16 amino acids. Per germline, CDR1 MNHNS and CDR2 SASEGT. V lost 3 bases and J 2 bases, leaving 15 bases between the germline ends. These same data were also listed under a study on human thymus T cells. This second study notes: Surgeons resected thymus tissue during corrective heart surgery. Related work found strong thymic repertoire overlap between unrelated individuals.

Sequenced sample: thymocytes. The chain has TRBV6-1 and TRBJ2-3; possibly TRBD2 for D (6 bases). The receptor comes from a girl less than two years old with a congenital heart defect. The CDR3 sequence: CASSEGRETITDTQYF. The DNA of the CDR3 is TGTGCCAGCAGTGAGGGGCGGGAAACCATCACAGATACGCAGTATTTT.